The next 29 T cell receptor beta chains were all read from a single sample in a study of T cell changes during pregnancy in multiple sclerosis. The data were produced by immunoSEQ multiplex PCR, yet TCRdb's version contains in-frame clones alone and is incomplete. This sample carries 55,000 to 75,000 clones, around 92% of them seen once, and the ten largest clones take roughly 1.4%. The input for sequencing was peripheral blood, taken after pregnancy. The receptors here all came from a female donor in good health, enrolled as a control in a pregnancy study.

The V and J genes are TRBV4-3 and TRBJ1-2; no reliable D call. CDR1 is LGHNA, CDR2 YSLEER, per germline. Trimming stripped 1 base from V and 4 bases from J, with 16 bases between. This CDR3 region has 16 residues. The CDR3 protein is CASSQVHSQPVYGYTF. The CDR3 DNA is TGCGCCAGCAGCCAAGTCCATAGCCAACCCGTCTATGGCTACACCTTC.

V usage is TRBV7-2 and J usage is TRBJ1-4; a possible D gene is TRBD1 (5 bases). Looked up from germline, CDR1 is SGHTA and CDR2 is FQGNSA. Deletions cut 5 bases from V and 6 bases from J, with 13 bases between. This CDR3 has 14 amino acids. Here the CDR3 DNA reads TGTGCCAGCAGCGCCCCAGGGTTGGATGAAAAACTGTTTTTT. Translating gives CASSAPGLDEKLFF.

This clone appeared once. This chain joins TRBV11-2 and TRBJ1-2, with 10 bases matching TRBD1. CDR3 length equals 15 residues. Germline V gene data show CDR1 as SGHAT and CDR2 as FQNNGV. Trimming took 3 bases from V and 2 from J; bases not matched to a gene: 3. The CDR3 is CASSLPGQGNYGYTF. DNA of the CDR3: TGTGCCAGCAGCTTGCCGGGACAGGGGAACTATGGCTACACCTTC.

The chain couples TRBV15 to TRBJ2-3; D is possibly TRBD1 (7 bases). CDR1 is LNHNV, CDR2 YYDKDF, per germline (reference sequence). The ends were cut back, 8 bases at V and 5 bases at J, with 17 bases in the middle. The CDR3 consists of 14 residues. The CDR3 sequence: CATSAGGLQDTQYF. The CDR3 coding sequence is TGTGCCACCTCGGCAGGGGGGTTACAAGATACGCAGTATTTT.

The CDR3 reads CASSHTDSSGANVLTF. The CDR3 coding sequence is TGCGCCAGCAGCCACACGGACAGCTCTGGGGCCAACGTCCTGACTTTC. V and J are TRBV4-3 and TRBJ2-6; TRBD1 might be the D (6 bases). Germline CDR1 is LGHNA and CDR2 is YSLEER. This CDR3 comprises 16 residues. V dropped 3 bases and J dropped 0 bases, with 9 bases sitting between them.

The chain has TRBV10-3 and TRBJ2-7, with D perhaps TRBD2 (6 bases). The ends were cut back, 6 bases at V and 1 base at J, with 7 bases in the middle. Looked up from germline, CDR1 is ENHRY and CDR2 is SYGVKD. This CDR3 is built from 12 residues. CDR3 coding DNA: TGTGCCATCAGGAGCGGGTCCTACGAGCAGTACTTC. It specifies CAIRSGSYEQYF.

This rearrangement joins TRBV6-5 to TRBJ2-3; weak D call: TRBD1 (5 bases). The CDR3 contains 13 residues. The V gene lost 5 bases and the J gene lost 5 bases, with 11 bases spanning the gap. Germline V gene data show CDR1 as MNHEY and CDR2 as SVGAGI. DNA of the CDR3: TGTGCCAGCAGTAGGGGCATCAAAGATACGCAGTATTTT. Its protein is CASSRGIKDTQYF.

The rearrangement uses TRBV30 and TRBJ1-4; tentatively, D is TRBD1 (5 bases). V dropped 4 bases and J dropped 8 bases, with 17 bases sitting between them. The CDR3 has 14 amino acids. Germline V lookup: CDR1 GTSNPN, CDR2 SVGIG (reference sequence). CDR3 region: CAWTPGGAREKLFF. DNA of the CDR3: TGTGCCTGGACCCCCGGAGGGGCTCGGGAAAAACTGTTTTTT.

The chain has TRBV7-2 and TRBJ1-5; unclear D gene. The V gene lost 4 bases and the J gene lost 3 bases, with 7 bases spanning the gap. CDR1 and CDR2 from the germline V gene are SGHTA and FQGNSA. The CDR3 contains 13 residues. The CDR3 region is CASSSGLNQPQHF. The CDR3 bases are TGTGCCAGCAGCTCAGGACTCAATCAGCCCCAGCATTTT.

This clone was picked up a small number of times. The chain uses TRBV19 and TRBJ1-1; maybe TRBD1 (5 bases). The germline CDR1 and CDR2 sequences are LNHDA and SQIVND (reference sequence). CDR3 length: 13 residues. Trimming removed 6 bases at V and 2 bases at J, with 10 bases between. CDR3 residues: CASSLGGNTEAFF. The CDR3 DNA reads as TGTGCCAGTAGCCTGGGGGGAAACACTGAAGCTTTCTTT.

This clone was recorded once. The chain employs TRBV10-3 and TRBJ2-5; D is unresolved. Trimming left V 2 bases short and J 2 bases short, with 12 bases between. Germline V lookup: CDR1 ENHRY, CDR2 SYGVKD. The CDR3 contains 15 residues. CDR3 region: CAISEGQVGQETQYF. As DNA, the CDR3 is TGTGCCATCAGTGAGGGGCAGGTTGGGCAAGAGACCCAGTACTTC.

This chain joins TRBV19 and TRBJ1-1; tentative D call: TRBD1 (5 bases). The V gene lost 3 bases and the J gene lost 0 bases, with 11 bases spanning the gap. Germline-derived CDR1 and CDR2 are LNHDA and SQIVND (reference sequence). The CDR3 is 15 amino acids. CDR3 nucleotides: TGTGCCAGTAGTATTGGTCAGGGTTTGAACACTGAAGCTTTCTTT. It specifies CASSIGQGLNTEAFF.

The chain uses TRBV6-5 and TRBJ2-6; tentative D call: TRBD1 (5 bases). Germline CDR1 MNHEY, CDR2 SVGAGI. Trimming removed 6 bases from V and 0 bases from J, with 9 bases in between. The CDR3 contains 15 residues. Written as DNA, the CDR3 is TGTGCCAGCAGCACTACAGGCTCTGGGGCCAACGTCCTGACTTTC. This gives the protein CASSTTGSGANVLTF.

This clone has just one count. The V gene is TRBV6-6, the J gene TRBJ1-4; no clear D gene. The CDR3 is 14 amino acids. Germline V gene lookup returns CDR1 MNHNY and CDR2 SVGAGI (reference sequence). V shed 7 bases and J shed 6 bases, with 15 bases lying between them. As DNA, the CDR3 is TGTGCCAGCACCGAGATGGGCCGGCATGAAAAACTGTTTTTT. This translates into CASTEMGRHEKLFF.

The rearrangement links TRBV19 to TRBJ1-5; perhaps TRBD1 as D (5 bases). V gave up 5 bases and J gave up 4 bases, with 12 bases separating them. This CDR3 contains 14 residues. From germline, CDR1 is LNHDA and CDR2 SQIVND (reference sequence). The CDR3 loop reads CASSERQTNQPQHF. As DNA, the CDR3 is TGTGCCAGTAGTGAGAGACAGACTAATCAGCCCCAGCATTTT.

This clone was found a few times. The genes are TRBV30 and TRBJ1-1, with TRBD1 matching over 12 bases. Germline V gene lookup returns CDR1 GTSNPN and CDR2 SVGIG (reference sequence). The CDR3 runs to 14 residues. The ends lost 1 base at V and 6 bases at J; junction bases unmatched: 3. CDR3 DNA: TGTGCCTGGAGTGCCGGGACAGGGGGCTCTGAAGCTTTCTTT. Translated, it gives CAWSAGTGGSEAFF.

The V and J genes are TRBV5-6 and TRBJ1-2; D uncertain. The CDR3 is 11 amino acids. The V and J ends lost 7 bases and 5 bases respectively, with 9 bases between them. From germline, CDR1 is SGHDT and CDR2 YYEEEE. The CDR3 here is CASSRGYGYTF. CDR3 in DNA: TGTGCCAGCTCTCGGGGTTATGGCTACACCTTC.

This chain links TRBV9 with TRBJ2-2; 8 bases align to TRBD2. Germline trimming cut 3 bases from V and 6 bases from J; bases unmatched to any gene: 10. The CDR3 is 16 amino acids. In germline, CDR1 is SGDLS, CDR2 YYNGEE. The CDR3 DNA follows: TGTGCCAGCAGCGCGCCGGGACTAGGCTACGCCGGGGAGCTGTTTTTT. It is translated as CASSAPGLGYAGELFF.

The chain has TRBV27 and TRBJ1-3, with 7 bases fitting TRBD1. Germline-derived CDR1 and CDR2 are MNHEY and SMNVEV (reference sequence). J lost 2 bases, V lost 5 bases, and 9 bases had no gene match. This CDR3 is 16 amino acids long. CDR3 sequence: CASSLRGSVAGNTIYF. The CDR3 coding sequence is TGTGCCAGCAGTCTCAGGGGGAGTGTGGCTGGAAACACCATATATTTT.

The V and J genes are TRBV5-8 and TRBJ2-3; D may be TRBD1 (6 bases). The V end lost 0 bases, the J end lost 1 base, and 12 bases lay between the germline ends. The germline CDR1 and CDR2 sequences are SGHTS and YDEGEE. This CDR3 region has 16 residues. CDR3 nucleotides: TGTGCCAGCAGCTTGGCAGGGGATTTAGGCACAGATACGCAGTATTTT. Translation: CASSLAGDLGTDTQYF.

The genes are TRBV18 and TRBJ1-5; D is possibly TRBD1 (5 bases). The CDR3 is 16 amino acids. With 3 bases removed from V and 6 bases from J, the gap between germline ends came to 18 bases. Per the germline V gene, CDR1 is KGHSH and CDR2 is LQKENI. CDR3 DNA sequence: TGTGCCAGCTCACCCCGGTCGAGTGGGGGGTTTCAGCCCCAGCATTTT. Its translation: CASSPRSSGGFQPQHF.

The V call is TRBV4-2, the J call TRBJ1-1; D might be TRBD1 (5 bases). The V gene lost 1 base and the J gene lost 3 bases, with 12 bases spanning the gap. This CDR3 has 15 amino acids. Germline lookup yields CDR1 LGHNA and CDR2 YNFKEQ. DNA for the CDR3: TGTGCCAGCAGCCAAGTGCTGGGGCCCGACACTGAAGCTTTCTTT. Its translation: CASSQVLGPDTEAFF.

This sequence joins TRBV30 and TRBJ1-4; D may be TRBD1 (5 bases). V dropped 5 bases and J dropped 8 bases, with 9 bases sitting between them. CDR3 length: 11 amino acids. Germline V gene sequence: CDR1 GTSNPN, CDR2 SVGIG (reference sequence). The CDR3 coding sequence is TGTGCCTGGGGGGCATGGGAAAAACTGTTTTTT. Encoded protein: CAWGAWEKLFF.

The chain couples TRBV5-1 to TRBJ2-3, with 8 bases identical to TRBD1. The CDR3 length is 15 residues. From germline, CDR1 is SGHRS and CDR2 YFSETQ. J gave up 6 bases and V 4 bases, and 10 bases lay outside the gene matches. The CDR3 is CASSLFSGGVDTQYF. The DNA of the CDR3 is TGCGCCAGCAGCCTCTTCTCAGGGGGCGTTGATACGCAGTATTTT.

The chain employs TRBV10-3 and TRBJ1-1; D remains ambiguous. The CDR3 is made up of 14 amino acids. The germline V gene encodes CDR1 ENHRY and CDR2 SYGVKD. V lost 6 bases and J lost 1, with 12 bases in between. The CDR3 region has the DNA TGTGCCATCAGGCCTGCTATTTCGAACACTGAAGCTTTCTTT. Its translation is CAIRPAISNTEAFF.

The rearrangement joins TRBV7-2 to TRBJ1-5; D call uncertain. This CDR3 contains 15 residues. The V end lost 5 bases, the J end lost 3 bases, and 14 bases lay between the germline ends. The germline CDR1 and CDR2 sequences are SGHTA and FQGNSA. The CDR3 DNA is TGTGCCAGCAGCCCTGGCGGTTCCCTCAATCAGCCCCAGCATTTT. The encoded protein is CASSPGGSLNQPQHF.

The V and J genes are TRBV19 and TRBJ2-1, with D perhaps matching TRBD1 (6 bases). This CDR3 contains 15 residues. Trimming shortened V by 0 bases and J by 6 bases, and 12 bases separated the two germline ends. Germline V gene data show CDR1 as LNHDA and CDR2 as SQIVND (reference sequence). Here the CDR3 DNA reads TGTGCCAGTAGTATAGATGAAGAACAGGGCAATGAGCAGTTCTTC. Protein product: CASSIDEEQGNEQFF.

V and J are TRBV25-1 and TRBJ1-1, with D unclear. The CDR3 sequence is 14 residues long. Looked up from germline, CDR1 is MGHDK and CDR2 is SYGVNS. V lost 3 bases and J 1 base, leaving 9 bases between the germline ends. The CDR3 is CASSDNGQNTEAFF. CDR3 DNA sequence: TGTGCCAGCAGTGATAACGGTCAGAACACTGAAGCTTTCTTT.

This chain joins TRBV6-1 and TRBJ1-4; D is perhaps TRBD1 (5 bases). CDR3 size: 15 residues. Germline V lookup: CDR1 MNHNS, CDR2 SASEGT. V lost 5 bases and J 5 bases, leaving 15 bases between the germline ends. The CDR3 nucleotides are TGTGCCAGCAGTCAATTGACAGCCCAAAATGAAAAACTGTTTTTT. Protein: CASSQLTAQNEKLFF.